What follows is one T cell receptor beta chain and its context. No antigen is known for it. Base qualities are missing; no much larger clone stands one base away. Every donor in the study was a healthy Caucasian. The researchers also sequenced three unrelated adults who were not twins: a male aged 18 to 30, a male aged 50 to 59, and a female aged 50 to 59. Miltenyi CD45RO+ enrichment and human naive T-cell isolation kits were used to isolate memory (CD45RO+) and naive T cells from PBMC. This entry is derived from a study of identical twins (dated by TCRdb to the mid-2010s). Study-level background: The study deep-sequenced TCR alpha and beta repertoires from monozygotic twins, unrelated adults of various ages and cord blood to test whether fetal clonotypes persist. Replicate twin experiments were performed at different times using different library preparation protocols to rule out contamination. Beyond this particular receptor, the publication reports: In beta out-of-frame sequences, excess twin sharing was weaker, because having fewer shared sequences lowered the signal-to-noise ratio. Invariant T cells such as MAIT and iNKT could partly confound zero-insertion analyses, although diverse VJ usage argued against such confounding for most clonotypes. Out-of-frame TCR alpha sharing in monozygotic twins was systematically underestimated by recombination models, whereas sharing between unrelated individuals was in agreement with the recombination models. Conclusions relied on cross-sectional statistical analysis, since the same donors could not be followed over many years. Fewer insertions were carried by abundant cord blood beta clonotypes, a similar but weaker trend appeared in young adult naive repertoires, and no such trend appeared in memory repertoires. Compared with coincidental sharing between unrelated individuals, an excess of low generation-probability sequences was observed among out-of-frame TCR alpha sequences shared between twins.

The library was built by means of 5' RACE. The reads were generated on an Illumina HiSeq 2000. A universal primer binding site was added through template switching, and the final cDNA carried a unique molecular identifier so that TCR cDNA molecules could be counted accurately. Specific primers in the conserved constant-segment region were used to synthesize first-strand cDNA for TCR alpha and beta chains. To control for contamination, every cDNA library carried two barcodes: a SMART-Mk sample barcode plus Illumina barcodes. TruSeq adapter sequences along with Illumina sample barcodes were introduced in two successive PCR steps. Sequencing of the TCR alpha and beta cDNA libraries was done on the Illumina HiSeq platform using custom primers. The paper's data handling went like this. MiGEC processed the raw reads to extract unique molecular identifiers, while MiXCR was used to determine the CDR3 positions. Recombination models were inferred per individual with the repgenHMM and IGoR tools using an EM algorithm. Shared clonotype analysis was performed with the tcR package in R, normalizing sharing by the product of cloneset sizes. To study raw recombination without the effects of thymic and clonal selection, out-of-frame nonproductive sequences were analyzed. Using fastp trimming at Q25 and MiXCR clonotype assembly, TCRdb reanalyzed the public sequencing data and kept in-frame beta chains. When rows share a CDR3 protein, they turn into one entry using the most common DNA and genes. The V and J calls shown here were made by TCRdb, not taken from the authors' results. The sample table contains about 700,000 distinct CDR3 sequences; only one count was recorded for approximately 6.1% of them. The biggest ten clones account for 1.5% to 2% of the sample.

The germline V gene (reference sequence) yields LNHDA for CDR1 and SQIVND for CDR2. V gives up 5 bases and J gives up 3 bases, and the segment between their germline ends measures 16 bases. The CDR3 contains 16 residues, cysteine and phenylalanine counted. Just the 48-base CDR3 DNA is kept, in frame starting at base 1. The clonotype originates from a man younger than 30 in good health. The sequencing sample was made of naive T cells sorted from blood. The sample's cell subset or site label, in plain terms: cells isolated with a human naive T-cell isolation kit. This receptor chain uses TRBV19 and TRBJ2-2, with the D gene not confidently named. The DNA sequence reads TGTGCCAGTAGTCAAACAAACCCGATGGACACCGGGGAGCTGTTTTTT. It translates to CASSQTNPMDTGELFF.